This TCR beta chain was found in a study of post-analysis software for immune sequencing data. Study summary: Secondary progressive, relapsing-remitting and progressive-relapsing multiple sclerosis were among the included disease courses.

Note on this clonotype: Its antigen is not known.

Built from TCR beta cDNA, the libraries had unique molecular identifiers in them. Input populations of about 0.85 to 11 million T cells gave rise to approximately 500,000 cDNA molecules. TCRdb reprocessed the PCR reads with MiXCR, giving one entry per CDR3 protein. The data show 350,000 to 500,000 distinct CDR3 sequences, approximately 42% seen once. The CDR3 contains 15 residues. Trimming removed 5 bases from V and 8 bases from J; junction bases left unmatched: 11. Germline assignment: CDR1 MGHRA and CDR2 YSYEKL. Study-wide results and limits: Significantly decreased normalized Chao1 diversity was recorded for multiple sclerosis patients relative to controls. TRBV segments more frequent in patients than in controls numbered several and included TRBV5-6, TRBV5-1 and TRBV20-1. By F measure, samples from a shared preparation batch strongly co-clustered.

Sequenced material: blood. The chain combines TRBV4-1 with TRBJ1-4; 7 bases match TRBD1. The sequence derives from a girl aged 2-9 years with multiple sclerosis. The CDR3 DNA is TGCGCCAGCAGCTCTACAGGGGAGGAGGAAGAAAAACTGTTTTTT. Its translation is CASSSTGEEEEKLFF.